This T cell receptor (beta chain) was recovered during a study of control samples from healthy donors and cancer patients. Sequencing used immunoSEQ multiplex PCR; TCRdb keeps in-frame clones, though not all of them. Of some 82,000 clones listed, around 83% are singletons. CDR1 KGHSH and CDR2 LQKENI come from the germline V gene. V dropped 5 bases and J dropped 2 bases, with 17 bases sitting between them. The CDR3 spans 16 residues. The specimen sequenced was PBMCs. The receptor was derived from a man aged 60 to 69 with head and neck cancer. The rearrangement links TRBV18 to TRBJ2-3; D is tentatively TRBD1 or TRBD2 (5 bases each). The CDR3 here is CASSRNTGGDTDTQYF. The CDR3 DNA follows: TGTGCCAGCTCAAGAAACACTGGGGGAGACACAGATACGCAGTATTTT.